The 27 T cell receptor beta chains reported below all come from one sample, sequenced in a study of naive and memory T cell subsets. Both TRBC1 and TRBC2 were covered by a beta constant-region primer of two equimolar oligonucleotides. Nested alpha and beta constant-region primers with the SP2 primer drove four PCR rounds on ligated cDNA. Using its own MiXCR run on the UMI-ligation and nested PCR reads, TCRdb lists one record per CDR3 protein. Of approximately 80,000 distinct CDR3 sequences detected, about 10% appear once; the ten largest clones hold 0.95% to 1.5%. Sequencing was carried out using naive CD8+ T cells from blood. Source of these receptors: a human donor in good health.

The DNA for the CDR3 is TGTGCCAGCAGTTTAAACGGGGGGGCGAATCAGCCCCAGCATTTT. It yields the protein CASSLNGGANQPQHF. This chain joins TRBV27 and TRBJ1-5, with D perhaps TRBD1 (6 bases). Deletions cut 2 bases from V and 4 bases from J, with 12 bases between. CDR3 length equals 15 residues. CDR1 MNHEY and CDR2 SMNVEV come from the germline V gene (reference sequence).

Only a few counts were recorded for this clonotype. The rearrangement uses TRBV10-3 and TRBJ2-7; D ambiguous. The CDR3 has 14 amino acids. Germline loops: CDR1 ENHRY, CDR2 SYGVKD. V was cut by 0 bases and J by 1 base, with 7 bases left in between. CDR3 residues: CAISESHGSYEQYF. As DNA, the CDR3 is TGTGCCATCAGTGAGTCGCACGGATCCTACGAGCAGTACTTC.

V is TRBV5-1 and J is TRBJ2-7; D is possibly TRBD1 or TRBD2 (6 bases each). V dropped 5 bases and J dropped 2 bases, with 11 bases sitting between them. Germline V gene lookup returns CDR1 SGHRS and CDR2 YFSETQ. The CDR3 runs 13 residues. CDR3 DNA sequence: TGCGCCAGCAGAGGGGGGTTGGCCTACGAGCAGTACTTC. Its translation is CASRGGLAYEQYF.

The chain joins TRBV7-2 to TRBJ2-7; D remains ambiguous. Germline CDR1 SGHTA, CDR2 FQGNSA. The ends were cut back, 2 bases at V and 6 bases at J, with 11 bases in the middle. The CDR3 spans 13 residues. DNA of the CDR3: TGTGCCAGCAGCTTAAACGAGGCCCCCGAGCAGTACTTC. It is translated as CASSLNEAPEQYF.

This chain joins TRBV27 and TRBJ2-6; D is tentatively TRBD1 or TRBD2 (5 bases each). Germline CDR1 MNHEY, CDR2 SMNVEV (reference sequence). Trimming cost V 2 bases and J 4 bases, with 9 bases left between them. The CDR3 extends over 15 amino acids. Here the CDR3 reads CASSLLGDGANVLTF. Written as DNA, the CDR3 is TGTGCCAGCAGTTTACTAGGGGACGGGGCCAACGTCCTGACTTTC.

At least ten counts were recorded for this clonotype. CDR3 protein: CASSSRLNTGELFF. The CDR3 DNA reads as TGCGCCAGCAGCTCCCGACTGAACACCGGGGAGCTGTTTTTT. The chain uses TRBV5-1 and TRBJ2-2; no firm D call. The germline gives CDR1 SGHRS, CDR2 YFSETQ. The CDR3 loop spans 14 amino acids. V was shortened by 3 bases and J by 1 base, with 7 bases between the two germline ends. Full variable domain (remainder filled in from reference TRBV5-1 and TRBJ2-2): KAGVTQTPRYLIKTRGQQVTLSCSPISGHRSVSWYQQTPGQGLQFLFEYFSETQRNKGNFPGRFSGRQFSNSRSEMNVSTLELGDSALYLCASSSRLNTGELFFGEGSRLTVL.

This rearrangement joins TRBV2 to TRBJ2-5; 14 nucleotides agree with TRBD2. There are 16 residues in the CDR3. The V gene's germline CDR1 is SNHLY and CDR2 FYNNEI. V trimming: 6 bases; J trimming: 5 bases; junction bases outside the gene matches: 8. The CDR3 here is CASSPGLAGVGETQYF. The CDR3 DNA follows: TGTGCCAGCAGCCCGGGACTAGCGGGAGTCGGGGAGACCCAGTACTTC.

This clonotype was seen ten or more times. The chain recombines TRBV7-6 with TRBJ2-1; TRBD2 is a possible D gene (6 bases). Germline V gene lookup returns CDR1 SGHVS and CDR2 FNYEAQ. This CDR3 contains 15 residues. Deletions cut 5 bases from V and 4 bases from J, with 15 bases between. The CDR3 region has the DNA TGTGCCAGCAGCCCTCTGGCGGGATGGTACAATGAGCAGTTCTTC. Its translation: CASSPLAGWYNEQFF.

In this sample, this clonotype turned up a few times. The chain links TRBV4-3 to TRBJ2-2; no definite D call. The CDR3 runs 16 residues. Germline assignment: CDR1 LGHNA and CDR2 YSLEER. V was trimmed by 0 bases and J by 2 bases, leaving 10 bases between them. Here the CDR3 reads CASSQETGFNTGELFF. The CDR3 DNA follows: TGCGCCAGCAGCCAAGAGACCGGATTCAACACCGGGGAGCTGTTTTTT.

This clonotype was observed at least ten times. CDR3 residues: CSVELLGGRSEFGGELFF. The CDR3 region has the DNA TGCAGCGTTGAATTATTAGGCGGGAGGTCCGAGTTTGGCGGGGAGCTGTTTTTT. V and J are TRBV29-1 and TRBJ2-2; 8 bases line up with TRBD2. This CDR3 has 18 amino acids. Germline assignment: CDR1 SQVTM and CDR2 ANQGSEA. With 2 bases clipped from V and 7 bases from J, the junction kept 18 bases outside the gene matches.

The J gene is TRBJ2-3, the V gene TRBV10-3; D unclear. The CDR3 spans 16 residues. The germline V gene encodes CDR1 ENHRY and CDR2 SYGVKD. Trimming pared 3 bases from V and 0 bases from J, leaving 13 bases between. CDR3 loop: CAISDGLDPSTDTQYF. The CDR3 nucleotides are TGTGCCATCAGTGACGGGCTAGATCCTAGCACAGATACGCAGTATTTT.

The chain carries TRBV3-1 and TRBJ1-5, with no clear D. Germline CDR1 LGHDT, CDR2 YNNKEL (reference sequence). The CDR3 covers 13 residues. V lost 8 bases, J lost 3 bases, and 11 bases lay in between. CDR3 nucleotides: TGTGCCAGCTCCTTGTCGTACAATCAGCCCCAGCATTTT. Translating it yields CASSLSYNQPQHF.

In its sample, this clonotype was seen once. Since a much larger clone is just one base distant, this may be a read error. The chain combines TRBV7-9 with TRBJ2-6; the D call may be TRBD1 or TRBD2 (5 bases each). CDR3 length equals 15 residues. Germline lookup yields CDR1 SEHNR and CDR2 FQNEAQ (reference sequence). This CDR3 reads CASSPPSSGANVLAF. CDR3 nucleotide sequence: TGTGCCAGCAGCCCTCCTAGCTCTGGGGCCAACGTCCTGGCTTTC. Drawing the rest from reference TRBV7-9 and TRBJ2-6, the complete variable domain is DTGVSQNPRHKITKRGQNVTFRCDPISEHNRLYWYRQTLGQGPEFLTYFQNEAQLEKSRLLSDRFSAERPKGSFSTLEIQRTEQGDSAMYLCASSPPSSGANVLAFGAGSRLTVL.

This clonotype showed up just a few times. The V call is TRBV10-3, the J call TRBJ2-7; D might be TRBD1 (6 bases). The CDR3 is 13 amino acids. V lost 2 bases and J lost 3, with 8 bases in between. The germline V gene encodes CDR1 ENHRY and CDR2 SYGVKD. The CDR3 DNA follows: TGTGCCATCAGTGAGGGGGGCCGCTACGAGCAGTACTTC. Its protein product is CAISEGGRYEQYF.

This clonotype appeared many times. The rearrangement uses TRBV29-1 and TRBJ2-7; 12 nucleotides align to TRBD2. CDR1 is SQVTM, CDR2 ANQGSEA, per germline. The CDR3 contains 14 residues. V trimming: 4 bases; J trimming: 6 bases; junction bases outside the gene matches: 7. The CDR3 sequence: CSVVTSGGRSEQYF. CDR3 coding DNA: TGCAGCGTTGTGACTAGCGGGGGTCGTAGCGAGCAGTACTTC.

There are a few counts of this clonotype. This chain's CDR3 is CAWSTPPISHYGYTF. DNA of the CDR3: TGTGCCTGGAGTACCCCCCCTATCAGTCACTATGGCTACACCTTC. V and J are TRBV30 and TRBJ1-2; unclear D gene. The CDR3 contains 15 residues. The germline V gene has CDR1 GTSNPN and CDR2 SVGIG (reference sequence). The V and J ends lost 2 bases and 3 bases respectively, with 16 bases between them. Full variable domain (rest looked up from reference TRBV30 and TRBJ1-2): SQTIHQWPATLVQPVGSPLSLECTVEGTSNPNLYWYRQAAGRGLQLLFYSVGIGQISSEVPQNLSASRPQDRQFILSSKKLLLSDSGFYLCAWSTPPISHYGYTFGSGTRLTVV.

In the case of this clonotype: Because it lacks the conserved phenylalanine or tryptophan at the end, this CDR3 is likely a read error. The chain employs TRBV19 and TRBJ2-3; 8 bases fit TRBD2. The trim removed 0 bases at V and 4 bases at J, leaving 9 bases unmatched. Germline V gene sequence: CDR1 LNHDA, CDR2 SQIVND (reference sequence). The CDR3 loop spans 17 amino acids. CDR3 DNA sequence: TGTGCCAGTAGTATAGAGACGACGAGCGGGAGCCCAGATACGCAGTATTCT. Translated, it gives CASSIETTSGSPDTQYS.

There are many counts of this clonotype. This chain links TRBV29-1 with TRBJ1-1; D is possibly TRBD1 (6 bases). Between the trimmed V and J ends, which lost 4 bases and 0 bases, there was a span of 12 bases. Germline V lookup: CDR1 SQVTM, CDR2 ANQGSEA. The CDR3 runs 14 residues. The CDR3 sequence: CSVGRDIMNTEAFF. The CDR3 nucleotides are TGCAGCGTTGGGCGGGACATTATGAACACTGAAGCTTTCTTT.

The chain is built from TRBV11-2 and TRBJ2-3; 8 bases match TRBD2. V lost 3 bases and J lost 2; bases outside the gene matches: 25. The length of the CDR3 is 22 residues. The V gene's germline CDR1 is SGHAT and CDR2 FQNNGV. The CDR3 DNA reads as TGTGCCAGCAGCTTTAGGGGCAGCGGGAGACAATCCCTCGTTAGTCCCACAGATACGCAGTATTTT. Translated: CASSFRGSGRQSLVSPTDTQYF.

This clonotype was recorded at least ten times. The gene calls are TRBV10-3 and TRBJ2-7; D is undetermined. Germline values: CDR1 ENHRY, CDR2 SYGVKD. The CDR3 is 16 amino acids. Trimming cost V 0 bases and J 0 bases, with 12 bases left between them. The CDR3 DNA is TGTGCCATCAGTGAGTCGGCGCGGTCGGGCTCCTACGAGCAGTACTTC. Its translation is CAISESARSGSYEQYF.

This clonotype appeared many times. V gene TRBV5-1 combines with J gene TRBJ2-1, with 7 bases matching TRBD2. Germline V gene sequence: CDR1 SGHRS, CDR2 YFSETQ. The trim removed 4 bases at V and 7 bases at J, leaving 14 bases unmatched. The CDR3 is made up of 16 amino acids. DNA of the CDR3: TGCGCCAGCAGCCCCGAAGGGACTACGAGATCAAATGAGCAGTTCTTC. Its protein product is CASSPEGTTRSNEQFF.

The chain has TRBV27 and TRBJ2-7; TRBD2 agrees at 7 bases. V dropped 6 bases and J dropped 3; count of bases not matched to a gene: 8. Germline V lookup: CDR1 MNHEY, CDR2 SMNVEV (reference sequence). The CDR3 length is 14 residues. CDR3 sequence: CASSSWGGSYEQYF. The CDR3, as DNA: TGTGCCAGCAGCTCTTGGGGAGGGAGCTACGAGCAGTACTTC.

This clonotype was seen a handful of times. The rearrangement joins TRBV20-1 to TRBJ2-1; 9 bases map to TRBD1. Germline values: CDR1 DFQATT, CDR2 SNEGSKA (reference sequence). Unmatched junction bases numbered 9, after V lost 3 bases and J lost 6 bases. CDR3 size: 15 residues. In DNA, the CDR3 is TGCAGTGCTAGGGTGCGTGGACAGGGGATCAATGAGCAGTTCTTC. It specifies CSARVRGQGINEQFF.

In this sample, this clonotype turned up a few times. The chain uses TRBV6-2 or TRBV6-3 and TRBJ1-6; D gene uncertain. V was cut by 4 bases and J by 6 bases, with 7 bases left in between. The CDR3 has 13 residues. Germline assignment: CDR1 MNHEY and CDR2 SVGEGT. CDR3 nucleotides: TGTGCCAGCAGTTCCGGGTTTAATTCACCCCTCCACTTT. As protein: CASSSGFNSPLHF.

The CDR3 coding sequence is TGTGCCAGCAGTTTATCTTCTCGAGCTAACACCGGGGAGCTGTTTTTT. Its translation is CASSLSSRANTGELFF. J is TRBJ2-2 and V is TRBV27; D is unclear. Germline CDR1 is MNHEY and CDR2 is SMNVEV (reference sequence). V was trimmed by 0 bases and J by 2 bases, leaving 10 bases between them. This CDR3 contains 16 residues.

In this sample, this clonotype turned up once. The chain has TRBV20-1 and TRBJ2-7; TRBD2 matches 7 bases. The CDR3 is 14 residues long. Trimming took 6 bases from V and 5 from J; bases not matched to a gene: 13. Per germline, CDR1 DFQATT and CDR2 SNEGSKA (reference sequence). The CDR3 sequence is CSAMTSLSGNEQYF. CDR3 sequence (DNA): TGCAGTGCCATGACTAGCTTAAGCGGCAACGAGCAGTACTTC.

This clonotype has ten or more counts. The rearrangement uses TRBV19 and TRBJ2-7; 7 bases fit TRBD2. Unmatched junction bases numbered 1, after V lost 2 bases and J lost 3 bases. In germline, CDR1 is LNHDA, CDR2 SQIVND (reference sequence). The CDR3 runs to 13 residues. CDR3 nucleotide sequence: TGTGCCAGTAGTATAACGGGAGGCTACGAGCAGTACTTC. The encoded protein is CASSITGGYEQYF.